This TCR beta chain emerged from a study of PD-1 blockade in classical Hodgkin lymphoma. There are 15 residues in the CDR3. Germline V CDR1 and CDR2: ENHRY, SYGVKD. Trimming removed 8 bases from V and 4 bases from J; junction bases left unmatched: 6. Sequencing used immunoSEQ multiplex PCR; TCRdb keeps in-frame clones, though not all of them. The repertoire holds some 27,000 clones, with over 75% as singletons. Time point meaning: cycle 4 day 1 (C4D1), after about 6 weeks of nivolumab. After autologous stem cell transplantation all patients relapsed, and prior brentuximab vedotin exposure differed between cohorts.

The chain uses TRBV10-3 and TRBJ2-3; 13 nucleotides match TRBD2. The clonotype was recovered from a human donor with classical Hodgkin lymphoma. This sample comprised peripheral blood mononuclear cells (PBMCs), obtained before the fourth cycle of nivolumab. The CDR3 reads CAIGTSGASPDTQYF. The CDR3 DNA is TGTGCCATCGGGACTAGCGGGGCGTCCCCAGATACGCAGTATTTT.